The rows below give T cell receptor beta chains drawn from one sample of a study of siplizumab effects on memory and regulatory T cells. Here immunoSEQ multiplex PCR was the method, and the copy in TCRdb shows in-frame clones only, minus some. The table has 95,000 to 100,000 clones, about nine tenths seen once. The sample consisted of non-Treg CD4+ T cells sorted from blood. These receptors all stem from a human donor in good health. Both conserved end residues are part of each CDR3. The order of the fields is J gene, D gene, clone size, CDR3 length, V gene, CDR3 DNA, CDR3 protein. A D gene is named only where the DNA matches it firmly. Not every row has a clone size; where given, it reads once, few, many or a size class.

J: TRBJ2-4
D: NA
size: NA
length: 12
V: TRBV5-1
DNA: TGCGCCAGCAGCCGAGATGGGGGCATTCAGTACTTC
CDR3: CASSRDGGIQYF

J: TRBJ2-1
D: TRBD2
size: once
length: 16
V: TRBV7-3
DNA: TGTGCCAGCAGCCGGGCGGGGACTAGCGGGAGCAATGAGCAGTTCTTC
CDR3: CASSRAGTSGSNEQFF

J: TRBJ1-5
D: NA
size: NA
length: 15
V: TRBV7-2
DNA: TGTGCCAGCAGCTTAGTGGGGAGGGGTTATCAGCCCCAGCATTTT
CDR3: CASSLVGRGYQPQHF

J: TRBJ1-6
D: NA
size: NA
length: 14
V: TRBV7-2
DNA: TGTGCCAGCAGAGTCTCAGGGTACAATTCACCCCTCCACTTT
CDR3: CASRVSGYNSPLHF

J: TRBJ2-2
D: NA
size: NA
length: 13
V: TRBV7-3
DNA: TGTGCCAGCAGCGGCAGGGGTACCGGGGAGCTGTTTTTT
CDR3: CASSGRGTGELFF

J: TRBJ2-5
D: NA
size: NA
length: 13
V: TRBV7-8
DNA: TGTGCCAGCAGCCCAGGGTGGCAAGAGACCCAGTACTTC
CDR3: CASSPGWQETQYF

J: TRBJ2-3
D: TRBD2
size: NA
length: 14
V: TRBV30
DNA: TGTGCCTGGAGTATTAGCGGGAGTGGGTATACGCAGTATTTT
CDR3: CAWSISGSGYTQYF

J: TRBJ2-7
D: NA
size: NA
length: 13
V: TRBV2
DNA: TGTGCCAGCAGAACCGACAGCTCCTACGAGCAGTACTTC
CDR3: CASRTDSSYEQYF

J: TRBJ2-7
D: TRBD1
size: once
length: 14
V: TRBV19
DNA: TGTGCCAGTAGTCCTCACGACAGGGACCACGAGCAGTACTTC
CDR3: CASSPHDRDHEQYF

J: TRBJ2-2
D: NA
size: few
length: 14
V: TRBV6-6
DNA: TGTGCCAGCAGCTATAACAGCAACACCGGGGAGCTGTTTTTT
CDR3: CASSYNSNTGELFF

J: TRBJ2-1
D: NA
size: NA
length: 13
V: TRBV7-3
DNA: TGTGCCAGCAGCTCCCAGGGGGGAAGTGGGCAGTTCTTC
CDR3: CASSSQGGSGQFF

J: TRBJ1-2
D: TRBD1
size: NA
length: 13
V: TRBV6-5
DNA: TGTGCCAGCAGTCGGGACAGGAACTATGGCTACACCTTC
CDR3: CASSRDRNYGYTF

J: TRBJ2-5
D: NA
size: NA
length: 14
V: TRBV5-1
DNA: TGCGCCAGCAGCTTGGGAGGGGGTTCGGAGACCCAGTACTTC
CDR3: CASSLGGGSETQYF

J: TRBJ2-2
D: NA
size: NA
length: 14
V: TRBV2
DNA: TGTGCCAGCAAATTTGAGGAAAACACCGGGGAGCTGTTTTTT
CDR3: CASKFEENTGELFF

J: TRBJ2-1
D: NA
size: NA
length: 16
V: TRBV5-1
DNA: TGCGCCAGCAGCTCCCGAGGGGGAAACTCCTACAATGAGCAGTTCTTC
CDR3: CASSSRGGNSYNEQFF

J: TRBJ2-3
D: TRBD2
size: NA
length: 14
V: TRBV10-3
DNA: TGTGCCATCAGTGAACTAGCGGGAGGGCATACGCAGTATTTT
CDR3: CAISELAGGHTQYF

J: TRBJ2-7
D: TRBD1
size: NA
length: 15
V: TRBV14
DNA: TGTGCCAGCAGCCGAGCGGGACAGGGGGCTTACGAGCAGTACTTC
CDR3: CASSRAGQGAYEQYF

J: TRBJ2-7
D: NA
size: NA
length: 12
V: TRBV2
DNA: TGTGCCAGCAGAGGAGGCGGCTACGAGCAGTACTTC
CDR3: CASRGGGYEQYF

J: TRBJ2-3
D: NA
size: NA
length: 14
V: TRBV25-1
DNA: TGTGCCAGCAGTGAATTTTACCGACCCGATACGCAGTATTTT
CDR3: CASSEFYRPDTQYF

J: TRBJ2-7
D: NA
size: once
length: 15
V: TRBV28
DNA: TGTGCCAGCATGCCCTTCGAACGGGACACCTACGAGCAGTACTTC
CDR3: CASMPFERDTYEQYF

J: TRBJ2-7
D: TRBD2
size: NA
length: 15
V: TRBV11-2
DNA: TGTGCCAGCAGCTTAGGTAGCGGGAGGACCGACGAGCAGTACTTC
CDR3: CASSLGSGRTDEQYF

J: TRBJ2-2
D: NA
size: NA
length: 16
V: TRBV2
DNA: TGTGCCAGCAGATCCGGGACTCGAAGTTGGACCGGGGAGCTGTTTTTT
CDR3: CASRSGTRSWTGELFF

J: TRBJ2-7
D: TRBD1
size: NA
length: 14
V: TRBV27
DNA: TGTGCCAGCAGAACAGATACAGGGGTACCCGAGCAGTACTTC
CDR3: CASRTDTGVPEQYF

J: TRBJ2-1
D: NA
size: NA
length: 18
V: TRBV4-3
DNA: TGCGCCAGCAGCCACCACAATACTTACTTAACGAGTCTTAATGAGCAGTTCTTC
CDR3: CASSHHNTYLTSLNEQFF

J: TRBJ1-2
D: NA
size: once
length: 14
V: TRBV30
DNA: TGTGCCTGGAGTGAGGACGGACGTCTGGGTGGCTACACCTTC
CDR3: CAWSEDGRLGGYTF

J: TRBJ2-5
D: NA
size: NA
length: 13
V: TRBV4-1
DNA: TGCGCCAGCAGCCTCGGACACCAAGAGACCCAGTACTTC
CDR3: CASSLGHQETQYF

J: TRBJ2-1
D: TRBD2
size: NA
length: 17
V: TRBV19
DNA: TGTGCCAGTAGTATGACTAGCGGGAGGGCGGGGTACAATGAGCAGTTCTTC
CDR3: CASSMTSGRAGYNEQFF

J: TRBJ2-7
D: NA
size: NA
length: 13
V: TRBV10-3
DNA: TGTGCCATCAGTGCTTTTTTAGGGTTCGAGCAGTACTTC
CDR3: CAISAFLGFEQYF

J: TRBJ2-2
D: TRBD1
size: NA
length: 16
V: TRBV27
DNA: TGTGCCAGCAGTCGGCAGACAGGGACGAACACCGGGGAGCTGTTTTTT
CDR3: CASSRQTGTNTGELFF

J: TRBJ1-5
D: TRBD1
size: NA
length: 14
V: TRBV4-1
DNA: TGCGCCAGCAGCCCCATGACAGGGCATCAGCCCCAGCATTTT
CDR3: CASSPMTGHQPQHF

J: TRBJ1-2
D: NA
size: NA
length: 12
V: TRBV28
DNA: TGTGCCAGCAGTCTTAGTTCGTATGGCTACACCTTC
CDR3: CASSLSSYGYTF

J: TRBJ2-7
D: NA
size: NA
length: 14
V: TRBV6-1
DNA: TGTGCCACCTATCGGTTGGGACCCTCCTACGAGCAGTACTTC
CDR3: CATYRLGPSYEQYF

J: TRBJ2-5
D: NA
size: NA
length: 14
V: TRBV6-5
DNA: TGTGCCAGCAGTTATGCGTTCCGGGGGGAGACCCAGTACTTC
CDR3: CASSYAFRGETQYF

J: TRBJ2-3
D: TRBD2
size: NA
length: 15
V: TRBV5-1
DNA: TGCGCCAGCAGCTCGGGACTAGCGGACACAGATACGCAGTATTTT
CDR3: CASSSGLADTDTQYF

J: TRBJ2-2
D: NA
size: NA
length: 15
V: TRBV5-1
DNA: TGCGCCAGCAGTCCTAGACCAGCGATCACCGGGGAGCTGTTTTTT
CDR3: CASSPRPAITGELFF

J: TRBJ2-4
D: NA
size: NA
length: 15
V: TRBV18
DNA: TGTGCCAGCTCACCACGATCTGGACTCGCAAACATTCAGTACTTC
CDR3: CASSPRSGLANIQYF

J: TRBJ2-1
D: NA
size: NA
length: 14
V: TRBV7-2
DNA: TGTGCCAGCAGCTCGGACAGCTCCTACAATGAGCAGTTCTTC
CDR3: CASSSDSSYNEQFF

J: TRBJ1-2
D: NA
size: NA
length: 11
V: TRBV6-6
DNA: TGTGCCAGCAGACAGGGAAATGGCTACACCTTC
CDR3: CASRQGNGYTF

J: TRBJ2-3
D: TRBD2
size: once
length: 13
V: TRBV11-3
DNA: TGTGCCAGCAGCGGCGGGAGCGCAGATACGCAGTATTTT
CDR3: CASSGGSADTQYF

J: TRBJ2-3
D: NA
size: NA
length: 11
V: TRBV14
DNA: TGTGCCAGCAGCCACACGAATACGCAGTATTTT
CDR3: CASSHTNTQYF

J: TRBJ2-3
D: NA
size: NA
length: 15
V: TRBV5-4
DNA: TGTGCCAGCAGCTTGTACAGGCCAAGCACAGATACGCAGTATTTT
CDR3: CASSLYRPSTDTQYF

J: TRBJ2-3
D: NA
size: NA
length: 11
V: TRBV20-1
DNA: TGCAGTGCTAGAGATCCCCCTACGCAGTATTTT
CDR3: CSARDPPTQYF

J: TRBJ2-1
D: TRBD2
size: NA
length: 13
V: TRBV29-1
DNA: TGCAGCGTGGGGACTAAAGTACGGAATGAGCAGTTCTTC
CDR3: CSVGTKVRNEQFF

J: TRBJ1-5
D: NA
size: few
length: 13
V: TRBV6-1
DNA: TGTGCCAGCAGTTTCGATAGCAATCAGCCCCAGCATTTT
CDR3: CASSFDSNQPQHF

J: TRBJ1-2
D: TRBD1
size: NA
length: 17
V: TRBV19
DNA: TGTGCCAGTAGTGATCCCTTCCGGGACAGGCTATACTATGGCTACACCTTC
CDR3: CASSDPFRDRLYYGYTF

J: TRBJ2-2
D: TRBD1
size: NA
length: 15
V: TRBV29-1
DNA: TGCAGCGTTGAAGAGGGGACAGCCTACACCGGGGAGCTGTTTTTT
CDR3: CSVEEGTAYTGELFF

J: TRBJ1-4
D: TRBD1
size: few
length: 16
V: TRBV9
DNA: TGTGCCAGCAGCACCCGGTTAGGGGACAGTCGTGAAAAACTGTTTTTT
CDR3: CASSTRLGDSREKLFF

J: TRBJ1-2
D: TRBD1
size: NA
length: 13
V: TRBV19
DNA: TGTGCCAGTAGTCGGGGACAGAACTATGGCTACACCTTC
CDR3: CASSRGQNYGYTF

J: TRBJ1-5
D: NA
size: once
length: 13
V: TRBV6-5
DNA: TGTGCCAGCAGTTACCGACTCAATCAGCCCCAGCATTTT
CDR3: CASSYRLNQPQHF

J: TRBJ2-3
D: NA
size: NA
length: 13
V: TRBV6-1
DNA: TGTGCCAGCAGTGGGTTAGCTATCAATACGCAGTATTTT
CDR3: CASSGLAINTQYF

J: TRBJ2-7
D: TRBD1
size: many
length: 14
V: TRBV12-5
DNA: TGTGCTAGTGACAAACGAGGACAGGGAAACGAGCAGTACTTC
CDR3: CASDKRGQGNEQYF